The rows below give T cell receptor beta chains drawn from one sample of a study of a mutant IDH1 vaccine in newly diagnosed glioma. Sequenced by immunoSEQ multiplex PCR; TCRdb stores in-frame clones only, minus some. This table holds about 44,000 clones, about 91% found once. No antigen has been assigned to these receptors. Sequencing used PBMCs, obtained from a glioma patient whose treatment included an IDH1 peptide vaccine. Receptor source: a man in his fifties or sixties with glioma. The CDR3 runs from the conserved cysteine through the conserved F or W. The order of the fields is V gene, CDR3 length, D gene, clone size, J gene, CDR3 DNA, CDR3 protein. A D gene is named only where the DNA matches it firmly. Size tells how often a clone was seen (once, few, many) or the class of an expanded clone, and some rows leave it out.

TRBV5-1	16	.	.	TRBJ2-7	TGCGCCAGCAGCTTCGGAGCAACAGGGCCCTTCTACGAGCAGTACTTC	CASSFGATGPFYEQYF
TRBV4-3	15	.	.	TRBJ1-3	TGCGCCAGCAGCGGGGGAGAAGAGGCTGGAAACACCATATATTTT	CASSGGEEAGNTIYF
TRBV5-4	16	.	once	TRBJ1-2	TGTGCCAGCAACCCTGAGGGAACTCTTTCGAACTATGGCTACACCTTC	CASNPEGTLSNYGYTF
TRBV5-6	15	.	.	TRBJ1-2	TGTGCCAGCAGCCTGGGCGTGGGAGTCAGCTATGGCTACACCTTC	CASSLGVGVSYGYTF
TRBV5-6	12	.	once	TRBJ2-1	TGTGCCAGCAGCTTGGGGAGTGGTGAGCAGTTCTTC	CASSLGSGEQFF
TRBV27	15	.	.	TRBJ1-3	TGTGCCAGCAGGGAGATCGGGGGACCTGGAAACACCATATATTTT	CASREIGGPGNTIYF
TRBV19	15	.	.	TRBJ2-5	TGTGCCAGTCATAGGGGCACCCTAATTTGGGAGACCCAGTACTTC	CASHRGTLIWETQYF
TRBV7-3	15	TRBD1	once	TRBJ1-1	TGTGCCAGCAGCGTTACAGGGGCCCGGAACACTGAAGCTTTCTTT	CASSVTGARNTEAFF
TRBV19	17	TRBD1	once	TRBJ1-2	TGTGCCAGTACCTCAATCTTCGGGACAGGAGCACACTATGGCTACACCTTC	CASTSIFGTGAHYGYTF
TRBV5-4	14	.	.	TRBJ1-6	TGTGCCAGCAGCAGTGACCTAATCAATTCACCCCTCCACTTT	CASSSDLINSPLHF
TRBV5-1	18	TRBD1	.	TRBJ2-6	TGCGCCAGCAGCGGCCGGGACAGGGGATCTTCTGGGGCCAACGTCCTGACTTTC	CASSGRDRGSSGANVLTF
TRBV5-8	15	TRBD1	once	TRBJ1-5	TGTGCCAGCAGCCAACAGGGGGTTAGCAATCAGCCCCAGCATTTT	CASSQQGVSNQPQHF
TRBV4-1	17	.	.	TRBJ1-3	TGCGCCAGCAGCCAAGCTACCGGGCCCAGCACCGGAAACACCATATATTTT	CASSQATGPSTGNTIYF
TRBV4-2	14	TRBD1	.	TRBJ1-3	TGTGCCAGCAACCGACAGGGGGAAGGAAACACCATATATTTT	CASNRQGEGNTIYF
TRBV29-1	13	.	.	TRBJ1-5	TGCAGCGCCAAATGGGGGCAGAATCAGCCCCAGCATTTT	CSAKWGQNQPQHF
TRBV6-7	15	TRBD1	.	TRBJ2-7	TGTGCCAGGACCCCCCCGGGACAGGTTTTCTACGAGCAGTACTTC	CARTPPGQVFYEQYF
TRBV5-1	15	.	.	TRBJ1-5	TGCGCCAGCAGCCGGTCCCCCGGGGGCAATCAGCCCCAGCATTTT	CASSRSPGGNQPQHF
TRBV30	13	TRBD2	.	TRBJ2-7	TGTGCCTGGAGACTAGCGGGAGGGTACGAGCAGTACTTC	CAWRLAGGYEQYF
TRBV9	15	TRBD1	.	TRBJ2-3	TGTGCCAGCAGCGCCCCCTCCAGGGGGCGAGATACGCAGTATTTT	CASSAPSRGRDTQYF
TRBV5-5	15	TRBD2	.	TRBJ2-7	TGTGCCAGCAGCCCGCCCCTAGCGGGAGCTTTTGAGCAGTACTTC	CASSPPLAGAFEQYF
TRBV5-1	14	.	once	TRBJ2-3	TGCGCCAGCAGCTTGTTTGACAGCACAGATACGCAGTATTTT	CASSLFDSTDTQYF
TRBV29-1	14	TRBD1	once	TRBJ1-6	TGCAGCGCAAGGACAGGGGGCTATAATTCACCCCTCCACTTT	CSARTGGYNSPLHF
TRBV2	14	.	.	TRBJ2-6	TGTGCCAGCGGGGGGTCAACTGGGGCCAACGTCCTGACTTTC	CASGGSTGANVLTF
TRBV7-2	14	.	.	TRBJ2-1	TGTGCCAGCAGCCCAACGGGACCCCACAATGAGCAGTTCTTC	CASSPTGPHNEQFF
TRBV29-1	16	.	.	TRBJ1-2	TGCAGCGCGGTGGAGGTGGTGGCAGGGGAAAGCTATGGCTACACCTTC	CSAVEVVAGESYGYTF
TRBV11-2	13	TRBD1	.	TRBJ1-2	TGTGCCAGCACCCCAGACAGGGGAAATGGCTACACCTTC	CASTPDRGNGYTF
TRBV7-9	12	.	.	TRBJ2-7	TGTGCCAGCAGCCTCGATAGGGACGAGCAGTACTTC	CASSLDRDEQYF
TRBV7-8	17	.	.	TRBJ1-2	TGTGCCAGCAGCACTCCCAGAGGCCACAGGGATGGGGGTGGCTACACCTTC	CASSTPRGHRDGGGYTF
TRBV10-1	14	TRBD2	.	TRBJ2-3	TGCGCCAGCGGAAAGCGGGAGTGGGCAGATACGCAGTATTTT	CASGKREWADTQYF
TRBV27	15	.	.	TRBJ2-7	TGTGCCAGCAGTTTATCTTCTGGTCCCAAGGACGAGCAGTACTTC	CASSLSSGPKDEQYF
TRBV4-1	15	.	.	TRBJ1-3	TGCGCCAGCAGCCAAGATCCGGGTTCCGGAAACACCATATATTTT	CASSQDPGSGNTIYF
TRBV21-1	14	.	.	TRBJ2-1	TGTGCCAGCAGCAAAGCACCAGGGAAACCCAAGCAGTTCTTC	CASSKAPGKPKQFF
TRBV9	17	TRBD1	.	TRBJ2-5	TGTGCCAGCAGCGTAAGGCCCACCTCGGGACAGCCGAGGACCCAGTACTTC	CASSVRPTSGQPRTQYF
TRBV28	12	.	few	TRBJ1-1	TGTGCCAGCACCCATGCCCGCACTGAAGCTTTCTTT	CASTHARTEAFF
TRBV25-1	16	TRBD1	.	TRBJ2-1	TGTGCCAGCAGTGAATGGACAGGGAGCTCCTACAATGAGCAGTTCTTC	CASSEWTGSSYNEQFF
TRBV7-3	13	TRBD1	.	TRBJ1-1	TGTGCCAGCAGCCAGGGGGTTAACACTGAAGCTTTCTTT	CASSQGVNTEAFF
TRBV7-9	14	.	.	TRBJ1-1	TGTGCCAGCAGCCCCGGGGAGGTTAACACTGAAGCTTTCTTT	CASSPGEVNTEAFF
TRBV7-2	14	.	.	TRBJ2-2	TGTGCCAGCAGCTCCGGGGCGAACACCGGGGAGCTGTTTTTT	CASSSGANTGELFF
TRBV7-2	19	TRBD1	.	TRBJ1-5	TGTGCCAGCAGCACCGGACAGGGCATTTGGTCGGTTGGCAATCAGCCCCAGCATTTT	CASSTGQGIWSVGNQPQHF
TRBV11-2	13	.	.	TRBJ2-3	TGTGCCAGCAGGCCTACACGGGGCGATACGCAGTATTTT	CASRPTRGDTQYF
TRBV11-2	14	TRBD1	.	TRBJ2-7	TGTGCCAGCAGCTTGGGGACAGGGGGCTACGAGCAGTACTTC	CASSLGTGGYEQYF
TRBV19	13	.	.	TRBJ1-1	TGTGCCAGTAGTATAGGGATATCAAGGGAAGCTTTCTTT	CASSIGISREAFF
TRBV28	14	.	.	TRBJ1-1	TGTGCCAGCAGTTCGACATTGGGGACCACTGAAGCTTTCTTT	CASSSTLGTTEAFF
TRBV11-2	18	.	.	TRBJ2-3	TGTGCCAGCAGCTTAGTTAGTCCAGTAATTCCCTTCTCGGATACGCAGTATTTT	CASSLVSPVIPFSDTQYF
TRBV15	15	TRBD2	.	TRBJ2-1	TGTGCCACCAGCTCCCGGACTAGCTCCTACAATGAGCAGTTCTTC	CATSSRTSSYNEQFF
TRBV27	17	TRBD1	once	TRBJ2-4	TGTGCCAGCAGCCCGATTACCCGACAGGGTGCCAAAAACATTCAGTACTTC	CASSPITRQGAKNIQYF
TRBV7-9	15	TRBD1	.	TRBJ2-2	TGTGCCAGCGGTTTCGGGGACAGGGTGACCGGGGAGCTGTTTTTT	CASGFGDRVTGELFF
TRBV7-6	13	.	.	TRBJ2-7	TGTGCCAGCAGCTTAACTCCGAGGGGCGAGCAGTACTTC	CASSLTPRGEQYF
TRBV27	13	.	.	TRBJ2-1	TGTGCCAGCACCCTCGGGTTGGGCAATGAGCAGTTCTTC	CASTLGLGNEQFF
TRBV19	16	.	.	TRBJ1-5	TGTGCCAGTAGTATTTCAGGTTCCCTTAGCAATCAGCCCCAGCATTTT	CASSISGSLSNQPQHF